This is a list of T cell receptor beta chains from one sample in a study of shared clonotypes between healthy human individuals. Assay: immunoSEQ multiplex PCR; the TCRdb copy retains only in-frame clones and omits some. This sample has about 1 million clones; roughly 80% occur once, and the top ten carry approximately 1.5%. Sequences were obtained from memory CD4+ T cells sorted from blood. Every receptor here comes from a young man in good health. The CDR3 runs from the conserved cysteine through the conserved F or W. A D gene is named only where the DNA matches it firmly. Clone sizes are given selectively: once, few, many, or a class where the clone is expanded.

J gene | D gene | clone size | V gene | CDR3 DNA | CDR3 protein
TRBJ2-7 | . | . | TRBV2 | TGTGCCAGCAGTGAGACTAGTGATCGGCAGTACTTC | CASSETSDRQYF
TRBJ1-1 | . | . | TRBV28 | TGTGCCAGCAGCCAGGACAGCCGGCTTGAAGCTTTCTTT | CASSQDSRLEAFF
TRBJ1-5 | TRBD1 | once | TRBV7-2 | TGTGCCAGCAGCTTTGGAACAGGGGGCAATCAGCCCCAGCATTTT | CASSFGTGGNQPQHF
TRBJ1-4 | . | . | TRBV6-5 | TGTGCCAGCAGCCCCGGACGAACCATGAATGAAAAACTGTTTTTT | CASSPGRTMNEKLFF
TRBJ1-4 | TRBD1 | . | TRBV6-1 | TGTGCCAGCAGTGGGACAGGGTCCCTCCTTTTAACTAATGAAAAACTGTTTTTT | CASSGTGSLLLTNEKLFF
TRBJ1-2 | . | . | TRBV18 | TGTGCCAGCTCACCGGGGCAGGACAGAACTAACTATGGCTACACCTTC | CASSPGQDRTNYGYTF
TRBJ1-1 | TRBD1 | . | TRBV20-1 | TGCAGTGCGTACAGGGGGACTGAAGCTTTCTTT | CSAYRGTEAFF
TRBJ2-3 | . | . | TRBV29-1 | TGCAGCGCAGGCGGGGTGGGGGAGACTAGCACAGATACGCAGTATTTT | CSAGGVGETSTDTQYF
TRBJ2-2 | TRBD2 | . | TRBV30 | TGTGCCTGGATTCAGGGAGGGAGCGGCACCGGGGAGCTGTTTTTT | CAWIQGGSGTGELFF
TRBJ2-2 | . | . | TRBV7-7 | TGTGCTAGCAGCTTAGGCTGGGGGCTATTCACCGGGGAGCTGTTTTTT | CASSLGWGLFTGELFF
TRBJ1-5 | . | . | TRBV6-1 | TGTGCCAGCAGTGCTTCGGACCGAGGGGAGCCCCAGCATTTT | CASSASDRGEPQHF
TRBJ1-1 | TRBD1 | . | TRBV9 | TGTGCCAGCAGCCCCACGACAGGGTTGAACACTGAAGCTTTCTTT | CASSPTTGLNTEAFF
TRBJ2-7 | . | once | TRBV5-4 | TGTGCCAGCAGCTTAGCCCCAGGATCCTACGAGCAGTACTTC | CASSLAPGSYEQYF
TRBJ2-5 | TRBD1 | . | TRBV28 | TGTGCCAGCAGCTCACTTCAGGGACAGGGGTTTAAGACCCAGTACTTC | CASSSLQGQGFKTQYF
TRBJ2-1 | . | many | TRBV9 | TGTGCCAGCAGTGCCGGGACATCTCCTTACAATGAGCAGTTCTTC | CASSAGTSPYNEQFF
TRBJ1-5 | . | . | TRBV6-5 | TGTGCCAGCAGTTCCCAGGGAGATGCGCAGCATTTT | CASSSQGDAQHF
TRBJ1-1 | . | . | TRBV5-1 | TGCGCCAGCAGCCTTGCCGGGCGCCAGAACACTGAAGCTTTCTTT | CASSLAGRQNTEAFF
TRBJ2-1 | . | . | TRBV5-6 | TGTGCCAGCAGCTCCGGGGTGGGGGAACCCTACAATGAGCAGTTCTTC | CASSSGVGEPYNEQFF
TRBJ2-7 | TRBD1 | . | TRBV23-1 | TGCGCCAGCAGTCCACAGGGGGACTCCTACGAGCAGTACTTC | CASSPQGDSYEQYF
TRBJ2-7 | . | . | TRBV6-1 | TGTGCCAGCACCCGACCCTACGAGCAGTACTTC | CASTRPYEQYF
TRBJ2-5 | TRBD2 | . | TRBV5-1 | TGCGCCAGCAGCTTACTTCCTAGCGGGAGGGGAGAGACCCAGTACTTC | CASSLLPSGRGETQYF
TRBJ2-5 | . | . | TRBV25-1 | TGTGCCAGCACTGATCGACAGGCACAAGAGACCCAGTACTTC | CASTDRQAQETQYF
TRBJ2-5 | TRBD2 | . | TRBV15 | TGTGCCACCAGGCCGTCGACTAGCTGGGGAGGGGAGACCCAGTACTTC | CATRPSTSWGGETQYF